The clone carrying this T cell receptor (beta chain) was counted once. The data stem from a study of T cells in Graves' hyperthyroidism and ophthalmopathy. Amplified regions were TCR beta CDR3 sequences from RNA transcripts. Initially, a first-round RT-PCR of the TCR CDR3 employed the HTBI primer set. TCRdb redid the calling of the multiplex PCR reads with MiXCR, one entry per CDR3 protein. The data show 75,000 to 100,000 distinct CDR3 sequences, roughly 56% seen once. Germline lookup yields CDR1 SGHRS and CDR2 YFSETQ. The CDR3 is 13 amino acids. V was pared by 6 bases and J by 10 bases, with 10 bases of the junction left unmatched.

This clonotype was obtained from a woman between 40 and 50 years old with Graves' hyperthyroidism. The V gene is TRBV5-1, the J gene TRBJ1-1; TRBD1 aligns across 9 bases. Sequencing was done on a sample of blood. The CDR3 DNA reads TGCGCCAGCATCGGGACAGGGACGCTGGGAGCTTTCTTT. Protein product: CASIGTGTLGAFF.